Listed here is a single TCR beta chain. This sample was taken from a study of blood T cell repertoires in COVID-19. The assay was immunoSEQ multiplex PCR, and TCRdb's table has in-frame clones only and misses some. The sample yields about half a million clones, nearly 90% seen once. Looked up from germline, CDR1 is SGHVS and CDR2 is FQNEAQ. The CDR3 has 14 amino acids. Trimming took off 5 bases at V and 3 bases at J, with 13 bases between the two ends. The receptor was derived from a man younger than 35 with COVID-19, enrolled during active disease. The specimen was peripheral blood. V and J are TRBV7-8 and TRBJ1-2; D perhaps matches TRBD1 (6 bases). CDR3 residues: CASSQLRTDYGYTF. Here the CDR3 DNA reads TGTGCCAGCAGCCAACTTAGGACAGACTATGGCTACACCTTC.